This T cell receptor (beta chain) is drawn from a study of blood T cell repertoires in COVID-19. At the level of the study: Spain, Italy and the United States supplied samples that represented acute and convalescent COVID-19.

In the original processing: Using reference gene primer amplification, nucleated cell counts were estimated. TCRdb's table, derived via immunoSEQ multiplex PCR, lists solely in-frame clones and lacks some. V and J calls plus clone size are reproduced from that table; the DNA served to infer D and trimming. The table has around 340,000 clones, just over 85% seen once. Participants came from 20 to 25 US areas, aged roughly 18 to 95 years. Allocation to cohorts depended on clinical history reported by the participants. The CDR3 has 16 amino acids. Germline V CDR1 and CDR2: SGHRS, YFSETQ. Trimming removed 4 bases from V and 5 bases from J; junction bases left unmatched: 12.

Sequencing used PBMCs or T cells enriched from blood (not recorded which). This sequence was found in a woman aged 40 to 55 with acute COVID-19. The gene calls are TRBV5-1 and TRBJ1-1, with TRBD1 matching over 9 bases. The CDR3 sequence is CASSRSTTGQGTEAFF. Written as DNA, the CDR3 is TGCGCCAGCAGCCGGTCAACTACGGGACAGGGAACTGAAGCTTTCTTT. Complete variable domain (other parts from reference TRBV5-1 and TRBJ1-1): KAGVTQTPRYLIKTRGQQVTLSCSPISGHRSVSWYQQTPGQGLQFLFEYFSETQRNKGNFPGRFSGRQFSNSRSEMNVSTLELGDSALYLCASSRSTTGQGTEAFFGQGTRLTVV.